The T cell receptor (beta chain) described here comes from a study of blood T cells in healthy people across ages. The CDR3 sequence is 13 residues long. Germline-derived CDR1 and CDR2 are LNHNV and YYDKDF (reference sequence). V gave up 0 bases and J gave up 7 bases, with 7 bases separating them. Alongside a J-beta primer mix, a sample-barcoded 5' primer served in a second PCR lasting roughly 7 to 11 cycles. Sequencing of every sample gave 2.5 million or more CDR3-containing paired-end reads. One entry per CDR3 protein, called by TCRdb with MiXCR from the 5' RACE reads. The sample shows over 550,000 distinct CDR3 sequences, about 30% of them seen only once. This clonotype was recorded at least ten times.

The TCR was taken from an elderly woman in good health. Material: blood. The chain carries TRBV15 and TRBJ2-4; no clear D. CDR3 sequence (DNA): TGTGCCACCAGCAGAGATCTGCTGAACATTCAGTACTTC. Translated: CATSRDLLNIQYF.